This T cell receptor beta chain was identified during a study of CD8 T cells in Susac syndrome. General observations from the study: Individuals included in the TCR sequencing and HLA analysis were acknowledged by the study to be relatively few in number.

CD8+ and CD4+ T cells circulating in blood were sequenced for TCR beta. TEMRA cells were FACS-enriched, while CD8+ and CD4+ T cells were negatively isolated. Worth noting for this clonotype: The antigen remains undetermined.

Random hexamers were used to reverse transcribe the RNA input (about 0.5 to 1 ug). Across 54 Vbeta and 13 Jbeta, immunoSEQ multiplex PCR amplified TCR beta CDR3. MiXCR, run by TCRdb on the immunoSEQ multiplex PCR reads, gives a single entry per CDR3 protein. The data show more than 90,000 distinct CDR3 sequences, just under 95% seen once. The CDR3 spans 15 residues. Germline lookup yields CDR1 SGHRS and CDR2 YFSETQ. V was shortened by 4 bases and J by 1 base, with 14 bases between the two germline ends. V gene TRBV5-1 combines with J gene TRBJ1-1; weak D call: TRBD1 (6 bases). The sequencing sample was made of CD4+ T cells from PBMCs. This clonotype was obtained from a human donor with multiple sclerosis. CDR3 nucleotides: TGCGCCAGCAGCACGTCCGGGACAAGGAACACTGAAGCTTTCTTT. Its protein is CASSTSGTRNTEAFF.